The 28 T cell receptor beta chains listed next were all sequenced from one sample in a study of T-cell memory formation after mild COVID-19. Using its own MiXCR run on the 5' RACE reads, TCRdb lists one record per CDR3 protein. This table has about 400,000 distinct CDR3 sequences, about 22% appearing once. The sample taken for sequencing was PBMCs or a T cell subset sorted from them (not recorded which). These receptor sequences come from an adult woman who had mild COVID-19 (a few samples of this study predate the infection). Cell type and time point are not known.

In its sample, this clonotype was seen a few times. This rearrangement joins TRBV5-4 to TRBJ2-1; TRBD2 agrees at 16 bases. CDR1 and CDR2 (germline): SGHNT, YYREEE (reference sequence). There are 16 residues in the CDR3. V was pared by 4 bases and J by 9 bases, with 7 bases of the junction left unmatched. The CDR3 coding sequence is TGTGCCAGCAGCCGCAAGGGACTAGCGGGAGGGAGTGAGCAGTTCTTC. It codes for CASSRKGLAGGSEQFF.

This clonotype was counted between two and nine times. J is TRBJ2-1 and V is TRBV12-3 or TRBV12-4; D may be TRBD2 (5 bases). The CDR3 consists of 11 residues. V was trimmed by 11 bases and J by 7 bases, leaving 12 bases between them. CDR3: CASRRGNEQFF. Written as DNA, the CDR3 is TGTGCCTCCCGGCGAGGGAATGAGCAGTTCTTC.

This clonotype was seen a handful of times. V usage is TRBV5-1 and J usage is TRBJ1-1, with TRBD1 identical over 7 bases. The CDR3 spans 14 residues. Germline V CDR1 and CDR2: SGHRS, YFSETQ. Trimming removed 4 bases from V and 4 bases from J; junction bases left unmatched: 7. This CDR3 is CASSPGQRTTEAFF. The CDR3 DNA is TGCGCCAGCAGCCCGGGACAGAGGACCACTGAAGCTTTCTTT.

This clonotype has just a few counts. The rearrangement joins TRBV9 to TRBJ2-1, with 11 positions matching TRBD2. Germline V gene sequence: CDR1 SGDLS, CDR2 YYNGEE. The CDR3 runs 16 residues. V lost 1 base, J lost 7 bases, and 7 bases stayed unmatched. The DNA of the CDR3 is TGTGCCAGCAGCGTATCAACTAGCGGGAGTAGTAATGAGCAGTTCTTC. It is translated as CASSVSTSGSSNEQFF.

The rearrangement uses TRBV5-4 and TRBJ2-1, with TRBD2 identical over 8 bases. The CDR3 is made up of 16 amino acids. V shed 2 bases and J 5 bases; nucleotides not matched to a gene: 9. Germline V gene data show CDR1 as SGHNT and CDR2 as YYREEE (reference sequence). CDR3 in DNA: TGTGCCAGCAGCTTCTCGAACCTAGCGGGTAACAATGAGCAGTTCTTC. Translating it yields CASSFSNLAGNNEQFF.

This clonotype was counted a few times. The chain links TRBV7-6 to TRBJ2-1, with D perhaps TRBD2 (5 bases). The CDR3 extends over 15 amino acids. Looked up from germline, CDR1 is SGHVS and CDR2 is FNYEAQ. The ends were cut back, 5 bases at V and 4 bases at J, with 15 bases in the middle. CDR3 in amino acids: CASSRMLGVYNEQFF. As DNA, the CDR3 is TGTGCCAGCAGCCGCATGTTGGGAGTTTACAATGAGCAGTTCTTC.

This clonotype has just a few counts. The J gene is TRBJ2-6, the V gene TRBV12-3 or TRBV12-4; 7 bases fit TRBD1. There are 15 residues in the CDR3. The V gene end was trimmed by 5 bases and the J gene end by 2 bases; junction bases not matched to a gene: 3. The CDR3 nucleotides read TGTGCCAGCAGTAAGACAGGGACTGGGGCCAACGTCCTGACTTTC. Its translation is CASSKTGTGANVLTF.

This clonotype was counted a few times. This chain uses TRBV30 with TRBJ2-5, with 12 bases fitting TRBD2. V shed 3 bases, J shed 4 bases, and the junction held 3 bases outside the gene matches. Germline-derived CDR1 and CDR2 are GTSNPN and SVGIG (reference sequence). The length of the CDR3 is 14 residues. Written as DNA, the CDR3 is TGTGCCTGGAGCCAGGGACTAGCGGGAGAGACCCAGTACTTC. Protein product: CAWSQGLAGETQYF.

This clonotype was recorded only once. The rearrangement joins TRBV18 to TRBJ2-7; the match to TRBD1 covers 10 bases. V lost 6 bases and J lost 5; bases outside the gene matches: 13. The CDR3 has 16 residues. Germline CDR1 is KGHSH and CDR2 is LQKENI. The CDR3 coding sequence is TGTGCCAGCTCCCTGTTTATGGGACAGGGGTTAGACGAGCAGTACTTC. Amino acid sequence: CASSLFMGQGLDEQYF.

CDR3 loop: CASSLAPPSSGANVLTF. The DNA of the CDR3 is TGCGCCAGCAGCTTGGCCCCCCCCAGCTCTGGGGCCAACGTCCTGACTTTC. V gene TRBV5-1 combines with J gene TRBJ2-6; no firm D call. From germline, CDR1 is SGHRS and CDR2 YFSETQ. The germline V and J ends were trimmed by 0 bases and 0 bases, with 10 bases remaining between them. The CDR3 consists of 17 residues.

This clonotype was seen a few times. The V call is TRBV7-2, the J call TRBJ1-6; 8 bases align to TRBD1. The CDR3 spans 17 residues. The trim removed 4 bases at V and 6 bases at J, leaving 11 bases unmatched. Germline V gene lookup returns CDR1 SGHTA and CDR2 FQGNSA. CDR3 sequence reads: CASSYPRQGRRNSPLHF. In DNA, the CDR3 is TGTGCCAGCAGCTACCCTCGACAGGGGAGGCGTAATTCACCCCTCCACTTT.

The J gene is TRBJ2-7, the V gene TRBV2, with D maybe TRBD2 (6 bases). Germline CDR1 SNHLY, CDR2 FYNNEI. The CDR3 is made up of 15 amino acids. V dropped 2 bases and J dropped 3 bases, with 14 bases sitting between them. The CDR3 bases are TGTGCCAGCAGTGAAAGGCAGGGACTTTACTACGAGCAGTACTTC. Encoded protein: CASSERQGLYYEQYF.

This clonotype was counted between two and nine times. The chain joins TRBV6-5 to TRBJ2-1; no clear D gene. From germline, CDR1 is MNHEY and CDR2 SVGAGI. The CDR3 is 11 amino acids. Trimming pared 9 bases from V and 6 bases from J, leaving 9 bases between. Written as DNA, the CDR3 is TGTGCCAGTCCTAGTATCAATGAGCAGTTCTTC. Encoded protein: CASPSINEQFF.

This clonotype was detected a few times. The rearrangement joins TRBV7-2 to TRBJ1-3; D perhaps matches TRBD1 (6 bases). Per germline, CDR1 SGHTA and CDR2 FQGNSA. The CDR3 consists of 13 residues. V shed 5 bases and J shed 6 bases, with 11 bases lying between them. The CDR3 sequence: CASSRDTKNTIYF. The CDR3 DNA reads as TGTGCCAGCAGCAGGGACACCAAAAACACCATATATTTT.

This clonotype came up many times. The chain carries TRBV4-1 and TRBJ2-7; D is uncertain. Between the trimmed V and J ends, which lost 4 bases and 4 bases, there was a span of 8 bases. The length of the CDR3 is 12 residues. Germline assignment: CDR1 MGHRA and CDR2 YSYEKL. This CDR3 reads CASSRGDYEQYF. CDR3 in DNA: TGCGCCAGCAGCCGAGGCGATTACGAGCAGTACTTC.

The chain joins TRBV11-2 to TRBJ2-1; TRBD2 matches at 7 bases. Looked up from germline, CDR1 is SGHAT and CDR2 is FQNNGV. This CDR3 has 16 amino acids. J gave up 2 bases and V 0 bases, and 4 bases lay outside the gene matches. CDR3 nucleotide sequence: TGTGCCAGCAGCTTAGATGCGGGAGTAGCCTACAATGAGCAGTTCTTC. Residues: CASSLDAGVAYNEQFF.

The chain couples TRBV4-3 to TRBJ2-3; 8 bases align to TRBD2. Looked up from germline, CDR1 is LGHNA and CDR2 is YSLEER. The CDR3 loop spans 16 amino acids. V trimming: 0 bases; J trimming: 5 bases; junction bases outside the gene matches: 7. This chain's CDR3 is CASSQDRAGVGDTQYF. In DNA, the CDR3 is TGCGCCAGCAGCCAAGATCGAGCGGGAGTAGGAGATACGCAGTATTTT.

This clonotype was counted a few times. The CDR3 loop is CASRPRSSYEQYF. The CDR3 DNA is TGTGCCAGCAGACCGAGGTCGTCCTACGAGCAGTACTTC. This chain connects TRBV12-3 or TRBV12-4 to TRBJ2-7; D gene ambiguous. The CDR3 sequence is 13 residues long. Trimming removed 6 bases at V and 1 base at J, with 10 bases between.

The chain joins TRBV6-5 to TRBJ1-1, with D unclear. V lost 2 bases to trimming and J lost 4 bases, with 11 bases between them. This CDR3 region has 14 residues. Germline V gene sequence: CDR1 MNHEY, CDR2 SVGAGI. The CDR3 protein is CASSYRAWGTEAFF. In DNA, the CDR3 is TGTGCCAGCAGTTACCGGGCGTGGGGCACTGAAGCTTTCTTT.

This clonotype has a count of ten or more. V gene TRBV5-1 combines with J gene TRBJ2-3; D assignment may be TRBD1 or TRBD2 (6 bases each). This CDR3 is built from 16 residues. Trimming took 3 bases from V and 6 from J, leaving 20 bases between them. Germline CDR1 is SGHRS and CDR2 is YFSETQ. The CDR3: CASSSGIGGNQDTQYF. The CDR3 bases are TGCGCCAGCAGCTCGGGGATAGGGGGGAATCAGGATACGCAGTATTTT.

Here the CDR3 DNA reads TGTGCCAGCAGCCCAAAAGATCCGGGACAGCCTAGCTCCTACAATGAGCAGTTCTTC. Protein: CASSPKDPGQPSSYNEQFF. This chain links TRBV4-2 with TRBJ2-1; 7 nucleotides match TRBD1. J was trimmed by 0 bases and V by 4 bases; bases with no gene match: 15. This CDR3 spans 19 amino acids. Germline assignment: CDR1 LGHNA and CDR2 YNFKEQ.

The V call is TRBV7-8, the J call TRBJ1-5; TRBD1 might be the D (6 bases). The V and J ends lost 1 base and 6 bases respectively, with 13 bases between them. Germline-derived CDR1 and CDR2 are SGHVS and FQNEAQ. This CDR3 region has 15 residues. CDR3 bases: TGTGCCAGCAGCTTAGGGACTGGAGGGGGTCAGCCCCAGCATTTT. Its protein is CASSLGTGGGQPQHF.

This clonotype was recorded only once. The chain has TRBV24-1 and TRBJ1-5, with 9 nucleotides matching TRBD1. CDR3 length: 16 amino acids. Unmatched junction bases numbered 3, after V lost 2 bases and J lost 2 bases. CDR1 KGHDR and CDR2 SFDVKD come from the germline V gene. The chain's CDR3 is CATSDWRTGGNQPQHF. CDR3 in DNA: TGTGCCACCAGTGATTGGCGGACAGGGGGCAATCAGCCCCAGCATTTT.

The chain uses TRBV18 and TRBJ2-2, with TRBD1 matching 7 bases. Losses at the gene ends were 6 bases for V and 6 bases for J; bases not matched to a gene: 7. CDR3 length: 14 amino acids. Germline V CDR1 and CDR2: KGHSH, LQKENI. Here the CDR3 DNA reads TGTGCCAGCTCGCCCTCGACAGGGTCCGGGGAGCTGTTTTTT. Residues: CASSPSTGSGELFF.

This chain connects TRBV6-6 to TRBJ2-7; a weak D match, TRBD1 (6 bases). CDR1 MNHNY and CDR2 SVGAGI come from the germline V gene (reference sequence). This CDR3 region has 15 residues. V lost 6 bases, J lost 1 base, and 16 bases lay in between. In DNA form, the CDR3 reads TGTGCCAGCAGCCCTCGACAGGCCCAATCCTACGAGCAGTACTTC. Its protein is CASSPRQAQSYEQYF.

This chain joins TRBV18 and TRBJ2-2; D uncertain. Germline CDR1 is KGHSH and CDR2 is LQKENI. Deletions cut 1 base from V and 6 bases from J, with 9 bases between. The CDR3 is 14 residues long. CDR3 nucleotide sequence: TGTGCCAGCTCACCACTTGCTGGTTCCGGGGAGCTGTTTTTT. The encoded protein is CASSPLAGSGELFF.

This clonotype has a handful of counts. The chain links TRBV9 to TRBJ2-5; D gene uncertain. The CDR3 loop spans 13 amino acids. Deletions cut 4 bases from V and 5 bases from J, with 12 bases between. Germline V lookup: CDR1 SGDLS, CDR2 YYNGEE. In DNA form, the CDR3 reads TGTGCCAGCAGCCCTATGGTGGGGGAGACCCAGTACTTC. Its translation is CASSPMVGETQYF.

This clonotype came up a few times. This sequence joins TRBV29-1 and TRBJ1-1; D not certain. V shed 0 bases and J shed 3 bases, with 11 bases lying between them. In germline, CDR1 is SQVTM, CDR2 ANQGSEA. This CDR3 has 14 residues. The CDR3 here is CSVEETGLYTEAFF. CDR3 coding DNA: TGCAGCGTTGAAGAAACGGGGTTGTACACTGAAGCTTTCTTT.